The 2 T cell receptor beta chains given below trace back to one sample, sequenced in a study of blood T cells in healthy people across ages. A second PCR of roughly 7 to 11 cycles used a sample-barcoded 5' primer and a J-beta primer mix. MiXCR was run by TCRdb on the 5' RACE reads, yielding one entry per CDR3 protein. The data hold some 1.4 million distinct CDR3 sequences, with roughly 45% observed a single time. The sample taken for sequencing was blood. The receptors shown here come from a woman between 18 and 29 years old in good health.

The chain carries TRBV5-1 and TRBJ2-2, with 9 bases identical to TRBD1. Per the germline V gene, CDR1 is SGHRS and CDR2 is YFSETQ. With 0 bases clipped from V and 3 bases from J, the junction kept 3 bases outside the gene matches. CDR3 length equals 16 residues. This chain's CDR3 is CASSLAGQGHTGELFF. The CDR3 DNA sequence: TGCGCCAGCAGCTTGGCGGGACAGGGCCACACCGGGGAGCTGTTTTTT.

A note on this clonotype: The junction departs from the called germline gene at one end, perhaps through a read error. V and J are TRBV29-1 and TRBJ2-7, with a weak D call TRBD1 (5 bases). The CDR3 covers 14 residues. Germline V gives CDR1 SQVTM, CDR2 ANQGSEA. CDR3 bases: TGCAACGTTGAAGACTCAGGGCTCGGCTACGAGCAGTACTTC. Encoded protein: CNVEDSGLGYEQYF.